This T cell receptor beta chain comes out of a study of long-term antiretroviral therapy in people with HIV (dated 2022 in TCRdb). About the full investigation: The earliest samples were collected about a decade before the 2015 WHO recommendation for immediate ART, when ART was typically delayed until CD4 counts fell. A retrospective serial study tested whether ART initiation and durable HIV suppression were associated with changes in peripheral blood TRB repertoire composition and diversity. From some 30 adults with confirmed HIV infection, the cohort provided around 180 cryopreserved PBMC samples, gathered serially across a mean of about six years (range 1-12). Among the 30 or so participants with HIV, eleven to twelve were female. Test extractions of a monoclonal T-cell line alongside 33 polyclonal samples showed no cross-contamination during QIAcube processing. Findings and caveats that apply to the study as a whole: Unsorted PBMC were profiled instead of sorted CD4+ and CD8+ T cells because pre-ART samples had limited cell numbers. A significant increase in TRB diversity was found to be associated with ART initiation, although TRB diversity was observed to remain significantly below that of transplant donor controls even after long-term ART. The samples were dated from about 2003 to 2018, and the ART regimens that were used may be less effective than current ART regimens. At every time point, the repertoire was dominated by expanded TRB clones first identified before ART initiation, although this dominance fluctuated and, in many PLHIV, declined after ART. Owing to limited PBMC availability, only the TCR beta chain was sequenced, without alpha chain pairing. Inferences about post-ART repertoire changes were limited because no data were available on ART adherence, viral resistance or therapy changes. Narrower CDR3 length ranges were observed in HIV repertoires than in controls, and an antigen-experienced repertoire with only a slight naive shift after ART was suggested by the network structure.

Notes on this clone: It has no known antigen specificity. Base qualities are missing; no much larger clone stands one base away.

Participants were included only if at least one PBMC sample before ART initiation and at least two post-ART samples were available. All participants with HIV were treated in the United States of America. Before DNA extraction, cryopreserved samples containing about 0.9-10 million PBMC were thawed and washed. At the time of the earliest PBMC sample, participants with HIV were aged between roughly 23 and 60 years. Per participant, PBMC samples came from 1-4 timepoints prior to ART initiation and 2-8 timepoints following ART initiation, for a median of 7 samples. For every participant, serial HIV viral load, CD4+ T-cell count, ART history and demographic data were obtained. Genomic DNA was extracted from unsorted PBMC with a Qiagen kit on a QIAcube, processed in batches of 12 samples. Trimming removed 11 bases from V and 0 bases from J, leaving 7 bases between the germline ends. From the cysteine through the phenylalanine, the CDR3 covers 11 amino acids. Only the CDR3 region is kept as DNA, spanning 33 bases read in frame from base 1. The germline V gene (reference sequence) supplies CDR1 MNHNY and CDR2 SVGAGI.

Sequencing of the TRB variable region was done with the immunoSEQ hsTCRB v3.0 assay at survey level resolution. The targeted TRB sequencing depth was roughly 35,000-50,000 T-cell genomes per sample. Pooled TRB libraries were sequenced on an Illumina MiSeq with a v3 150-cycle kit. As for the authors' bioinformatics: Repertoire analysis ran in R within a reproducible Nextflow workflow covering QC, data transformation and analysis. LymphoSeq2, an R package for exploring AIRR-Seq data, was used to implement the custom analyses. Four samples yielding fewer than 5000 total TRB sequences were excluded, leaving 150 to 200 analyzed HIV repertoires. Among the approximately 180 HIV repertoires that were kept, some 60 were collected before ART initiation and 120 to 140 were collected after ART initiation. Repertoires were downsampled to 5000 TRB nucleotide sequences, with summary statistics averaged over 100 downsampling iterations. Only TRB sequences with CDR3 regions of at least seven amino acids were retained for analysis. A Shannon entropy-derived clonality score and the Gini coefficient were used to measure diversity. Repertoire networks linked the top 5000 CDR3 amino acid sequences whenever two sequences differed by an edit distance of one. Antigen specificity groups and MHC restriction were predicted for TRB CDR3 amino acid sequences with GLIPH2. Known CMV, EBV, HIV or tissue antigen associations were flagged by matching CDR3 amino acid sequences against VDJdb and McPAS-TCR. Pre-ART, post-ART and control groups were compared with Wilcoxon signed-rank tests and Holm-Bonferroni correction. The clones in this table, taken by TCRdb from immuneACCESS, are in-frame only. Not every clone is retained; where verified, under half of the shortfall comes from an unresolved V gene, and the cause of the rest is unknown. V and J calls plus clone size are reproduced from that table; the DNA served to infer D and trimming. The sample table holds approximately 17,000 clones, of which about 81% were seen once. Approximately 12% of the sample is taken by the ten largest.

The source is a woman in her forties with HIV. The chain joins TRBV6-6 to TRBJ1-1, with no confident D gene call. The specimen was unsorted PBMCs, collected about 3.1 years after starting antiretroviral therapy. The CDR3 region reads CAAGVNTEAFF. The nucleotide sequence is TGTGCCGCCGGGGTGAACACTGAAGCTTTCTTT.